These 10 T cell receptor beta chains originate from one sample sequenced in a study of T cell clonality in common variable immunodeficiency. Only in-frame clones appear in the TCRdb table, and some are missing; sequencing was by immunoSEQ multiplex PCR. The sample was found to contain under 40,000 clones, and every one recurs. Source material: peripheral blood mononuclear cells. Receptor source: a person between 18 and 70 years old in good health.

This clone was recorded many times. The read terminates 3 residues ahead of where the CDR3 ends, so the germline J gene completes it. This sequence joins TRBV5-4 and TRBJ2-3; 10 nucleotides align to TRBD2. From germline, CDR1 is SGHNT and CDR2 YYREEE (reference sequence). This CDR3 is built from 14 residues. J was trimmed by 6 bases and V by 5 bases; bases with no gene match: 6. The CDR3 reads CASRSGGGRDTQYF. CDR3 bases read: TGTGCCAGCAGGAGCGGGGGGGGCAGGGATACG.

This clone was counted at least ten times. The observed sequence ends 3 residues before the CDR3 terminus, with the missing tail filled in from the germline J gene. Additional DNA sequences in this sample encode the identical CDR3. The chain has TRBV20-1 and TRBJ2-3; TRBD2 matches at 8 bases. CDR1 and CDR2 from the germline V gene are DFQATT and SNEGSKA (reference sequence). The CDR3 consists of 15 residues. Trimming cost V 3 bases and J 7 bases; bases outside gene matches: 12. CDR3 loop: CSARLGGGRAHTQYF. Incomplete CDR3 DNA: TGCAGTGCTAGGCTTGGCGGGGGGCGGGCTCATACG.

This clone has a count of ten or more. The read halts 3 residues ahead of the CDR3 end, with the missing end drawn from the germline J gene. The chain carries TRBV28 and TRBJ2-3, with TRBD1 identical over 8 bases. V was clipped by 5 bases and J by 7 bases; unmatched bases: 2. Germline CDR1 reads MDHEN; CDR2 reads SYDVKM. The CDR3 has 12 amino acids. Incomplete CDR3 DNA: TGTGCCAGCAGTCGGACAGGGTATACG. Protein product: CASSRTGYT. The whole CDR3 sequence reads CASSRTGYTQYF.

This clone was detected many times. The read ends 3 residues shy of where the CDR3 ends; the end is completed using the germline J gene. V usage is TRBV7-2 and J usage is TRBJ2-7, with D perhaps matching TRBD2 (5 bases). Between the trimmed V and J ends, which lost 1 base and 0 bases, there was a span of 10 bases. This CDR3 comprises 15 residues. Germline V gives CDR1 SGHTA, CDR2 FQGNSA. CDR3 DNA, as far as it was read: TGTGCCAGCAGCTTAGGTCCAGCGGTCTCCTACGAG. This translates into CASSLGPAVSYE. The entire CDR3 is CASSLGPAVSYEQYF.

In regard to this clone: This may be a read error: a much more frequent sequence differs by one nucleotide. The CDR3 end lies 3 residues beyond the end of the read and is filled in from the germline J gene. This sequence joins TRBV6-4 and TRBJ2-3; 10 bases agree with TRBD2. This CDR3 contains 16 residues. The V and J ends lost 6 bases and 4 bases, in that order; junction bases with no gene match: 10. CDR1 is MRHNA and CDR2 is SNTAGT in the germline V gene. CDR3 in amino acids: CASRVTSGLGADTQYF. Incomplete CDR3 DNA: TGTGCCAGCAGGGTGACTAGCGGGCTCGGGGCAGATACG.

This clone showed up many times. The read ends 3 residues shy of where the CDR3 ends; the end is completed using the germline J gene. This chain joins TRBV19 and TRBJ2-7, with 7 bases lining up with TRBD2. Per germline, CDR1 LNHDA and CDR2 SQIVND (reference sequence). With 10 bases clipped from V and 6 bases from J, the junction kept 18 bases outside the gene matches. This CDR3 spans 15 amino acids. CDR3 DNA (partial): TGTGCCACGAAGACGGCGGGAGTAGGACCGATCGAG. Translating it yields CATKTAGVGPIE. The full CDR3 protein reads CATKTAGVGPIEQYF.

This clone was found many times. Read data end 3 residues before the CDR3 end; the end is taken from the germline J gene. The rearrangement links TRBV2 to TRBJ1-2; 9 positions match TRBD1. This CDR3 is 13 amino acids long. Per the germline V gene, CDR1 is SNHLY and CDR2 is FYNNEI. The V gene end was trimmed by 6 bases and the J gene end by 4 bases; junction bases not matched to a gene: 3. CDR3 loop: CASSLTGGYGYTF. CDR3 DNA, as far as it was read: TGTGCCAGCAGCCTGACAGGGGGCTATGGC.

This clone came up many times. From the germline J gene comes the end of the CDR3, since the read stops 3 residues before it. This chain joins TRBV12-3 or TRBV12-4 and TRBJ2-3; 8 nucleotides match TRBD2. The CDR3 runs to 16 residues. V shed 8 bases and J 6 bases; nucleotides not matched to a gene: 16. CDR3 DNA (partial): TGTGCCAGCCTTTGGGGGAACAGCGGGAGTTGGGATACG. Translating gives CASLWGNSGSWDT. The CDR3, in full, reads CASLWGNSGSWDTQYF.

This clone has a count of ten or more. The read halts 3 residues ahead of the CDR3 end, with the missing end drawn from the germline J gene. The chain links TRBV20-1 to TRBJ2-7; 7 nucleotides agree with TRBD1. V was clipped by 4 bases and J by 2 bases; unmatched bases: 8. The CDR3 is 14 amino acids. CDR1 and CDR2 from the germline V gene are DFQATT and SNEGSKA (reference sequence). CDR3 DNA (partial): TGCAGTGCTACCCGAGGGGGCTATACCTACGAG. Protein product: CSATRGGYTYE. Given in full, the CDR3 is CSATRGGYTYEQYF.

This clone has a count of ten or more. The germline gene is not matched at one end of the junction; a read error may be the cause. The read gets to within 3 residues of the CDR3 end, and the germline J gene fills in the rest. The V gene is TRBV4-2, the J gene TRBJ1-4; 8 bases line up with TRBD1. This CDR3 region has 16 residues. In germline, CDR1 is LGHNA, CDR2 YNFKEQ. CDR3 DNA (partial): TGCGCCAGCAGCCAAGTATCCGGGACAGGTAACGAAAAA. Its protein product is CASSQVSGTGNEK. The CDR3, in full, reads CASSQVSGTGNEKLFF.